The sequence of this T cell receptor (beta chain) was determined in a study of blood T cell repertoires in COVID-19. Study overall: Some COVID-19 samples were acute and others convalescent; all came from the United States, Italy and Spain. Nucleic acid was either cDNA or gDNA, and it came from T cells, B-cell-depleted T cells, or PBMCs.

As originally analysed: Amplification of reference gene primers provided the estimated nucleated cell counts. Clones were sequenced by immunoSEQ multiplex PCR, and TCRdb holds only the in-frame ones, with some missing. The V and J calls and clone size come from that table; D and trimming were worked out from the DNA. The sample has some 220,000 clones; around 80% are singletons. The receptor was derived from a man aged 50 or older with active or convalescent COVID-19. The material sequenced was peripheral blood.

The DNA of the CDR3 is TGTGCCAGCAGCCTAGACAGGGGTAGTGGCTACACCTTC. Amino acids: CASSLDRGSGYTF. The gene calls are TRBV3-1 (or the pseudogene TRBV3-2) and TRBJ1-2; 8 positions match TRBD1. V gave up 4 bases and J gave up 7 bases; unmatched junction bases: 5. The CDR3 length is 13 residues. The germline gives CDR1 LGHDT, CDR2 YNNKEL (reference sequence).